Following are 8 T cell receptor beta chains from one sample sequenced in a study of cytomegalovirus exposure and HLA in healthy donors. The PCR contained 60 Vbeta and 13 Jbeta primers. Measured with immunoSEQ multiplex PCR; TCRdb has only the in-frame clones, and not every one. The sample has 95,000 to 100,000 clones, 9.4% seen once. The material sequenced was PBMCs. Receptor source: a man aged 50 to 59 in good health and CMV-seropositive.

The chain carries TRBV5-1 and TRBJ1-4, with 9 bases lining up with TRBD1. This CDR3 contains 18 residues. J gave up 8 bases and V 0 bases, and 14 bases lay outside the gene matches. CDR1 and CDR2 from the germline V gene are SGHRS and YFSETQ. The CDR3 coding sequence is TGCGCCAGCAGCTTGGTTGGCGGACCGGGACAGGGAAGAGAAAAACTGTTTTTT. Amino acid sequence: CASSLVGGPGQGREKLFF.

This clone was seen a handful of times. This chain links TRBV6-5 with TRBJ2-1; 8 nucleotides align to TRBD2. Germline-derived CDR1 and CDR2 are MNHEY and SVGAGI. The CDR3 consists of 15 residues. J gave up 2 bases and V 5 bases, and 5 bases lay outside the gene matches. For the CDR3, the DNA is TGTGCCAGCAGTCGACTAGCGCTAACCTACAATGAGCAGTTCTTC. It translates to CASSRLALTYNEQFF.

This clone was observed a handful of times. The chain is built from TRBV7-2 and TRBJ1-1, with D hard to call. CDR3 length equals 11 residues. Per germline, CDR1 SGHTA and CDR2 FQGNSA. The germline V and J ends were trimmed by 3 bases and 7 bases, with 6 bases remaining between them. CDR3 in DNA: TGTGCCAGCAGCTTGTACGGTGAAGCTTTCTTT. This encodes CASSLYGEAFF.

This chain links TRBV28 with TRBJ1-3, with D maybe TRBD1 (6 bases). V gave up 6 bases and J gave up 6 bases, with 12 bases separating them. The CDR3 is made up of 13 amino acids. Germline lookup yields CDR1 MDHEN and CDR2 SYDVKM. This CDR3 reads CASRATGINTIYF. The CDR3 DNA reads as TGTGCCAGCAGAGCTACAGGGATAAACACCATATATTTT.

This clone has only a few counts. DNA for the CDR3: TGTGCCAGTCTCCCCGGGAATGAGCAGTTCTTC. Its protein is CASLPGNEQFF. This chain joins TRBV27 and TRBJ2-1; unclear D gene. From germline, CDR1 is MNHEY and CDR2 SMNVEV (reference sequence). Trimming removed 9 bases from V and 7 bases from J, with 10 bases in between. The CDR3 spans 11 residues.

This clone was recorded a few times. This sequence joins TRBV27 and TRBJ1-2; a possible D gene is TRBD1 (5 bases). From germline, CDR1 is MNHEY and CDR2 SMNVEV (reference sequence). The ends were cut back, 11 bases at V and 6 bases at J, with 19 bases in the middle. The CDR3 spans 13 residues. CDR3 residues: CAARMGGEHGYTF. The CDR3 DNA sequence: TGTGCCGCTCGAATGGGAGGGGAGCATGGCTACACCTTC.

The chain uses TRBV14 and TRBJ2-1; D possibly corresponds to TRBD2 (5 bases). The CDR3 consists of 13 residues. Trimming took 1 base from V and 4 from J, leaving 5 bases between them. Germline CDR1 reads SGHDN; CDR2 reads FVKESK. CDR3 DNA: TGTGCCAGCAGCCAAGGGAGGTACAATGAGCAGTTCTTC. This sequence encodes CASSQGRYNEQFF.

The sample holds a few counts of this clone. The CDR3 sequence is CSGVTTKSRNIQYF. In DNA form, the CDR3 reads TGCAGCGGGGTAACTACAAAATCCCGAAACATTCAGTACTTC. V is TRBV29-1 and J is TRBJ2-4; D gene uncertain. From germline, CDR1 is SQVTM and CDR2 ANQGSEA. The CDR3 is 14 residues long. V shed 7 bases and J shed 6 bases, with 19 bases lying between them.